These T cell receptor beta chains were read from a single sample in a study of cytomegalovirus exposure and HLA in healthy donors. Profiled with immunoSEQ multiplex PCR; TCRdb holds only in-frame clones, not every one. The sample table sets out around 150,000 clones. The sequenced material came from PBMCs. These receptors all come from a woman aged 55-75 years in good health and CMV-seronegative. Both conserved end residues are part of each CDR3.

V	J	CDR3
TRBV27	TRBJ2-1	CASRSYPDSWNEQFF
TRBV7-2	TRBJ1-6	CASSWDSYNSPLHF
TRBV19	TRBJ2-7	CASSEPGQGAEDEQYF
TRBV10-3	TRBJ2-6	CAISESQQTQGSGANVLTF
TRBV10-3	TRBJ2-7	CAISELSGSSYEQYF
TRBV7-9	TRBJ2-1	CASSLTAGSAAVQFF
TRBV7-2	TRBJ2-7	CASSATYEQYF
TRBV4-2	TRBJ2-5	CASSPIRTGGGETQYF
TRBV4-2	TRBJ1-4	CASSEAGQLNEKLFF
TRBV6-5	NA	CASSSRSRGPSYEQYF
TRBV5-1	TRBJ2-3	CASSLAGSSTDTQYF
TRBV10-3	TRBJ2-1	CAISRDSYNEQFF
TRBV2	TRBJ2-3	CASRDPRIVSTDTQYF
TRBV7-3	TRBJ2-1	CASSFSSGLAGPQFF
TRBV6-5	TRBJ2-7	CASSYSSGPYEQYF